The T cell receptor beta chain under discussion was sequenced for a study of blood T cell repertoires in COVID-19. Here immunoSEQ multiplex PCR was the method, and the copy in TCRdb shows in-frame clones only, minus some. The table has over 85,000 clones, around 86% seen once. Germline V gene sequence: CDR1 MNHGY, CDR2 SVAAGI. This CDR3 is built from 18 residues. The V gene lost 2 bases and the J gene lost 0 bases, with 17 bases spanning the gap. The clonotype was recovered from an elderly woman with acute or convalescent COVID-19. J is TRBJ1-5 and V is TRBV6-9, with D possibly TRBD1 on 6 matching bases. The material sequenced was peripheral blood. DNA for the CDR3: TGTGCCAGCAGTTATGGTGGGACAAACTATCATAGCAATCAGCCCCAGCATTTT. Translated, it gives CASSYGGTNYHSNQPQHF.